The rows below give T cell receptor beta chains drawn from one sample of a study of T-cell reconstitution after alpha-beta-depleted transplantation in children. In TCRdb, the PCR reads were re-called with MiXCR into one record per CDR3 protein. The data contain about 580,000 distinct CDR3 sequences, around 23% of them singletons. The sequences come from PBMCs, mostly from graft donor cells, collected 360 days after TCRalphabeta/CD19-depleted stem cell transplant. The receptors were gathered from a boy younger than two who had a stem cell transplant for acute myeloid leukemia, so the T cells may come from the graft donor. Both conserved end residues are part of each CDR3. Each record gives: D gene, J gene, clone size, V gene, CDR3 DNA, CDR3 protein. The D gene is left open where the match is weak. Size is stated for part of the rows, as once, few or many counts, or as a class when the clone is expanded.

d_call: TRBD1; j_call: TRBJ2-2; clone_size: NA; v_call: TRBV5-1; cdr3_nt: TGCGCCAGCAGCAAAGGACAGGGGATCTACACCGGGGAGCTGTTTTTT; cdr3_aa: CASSKGQGIYTGELFF
d_call: NA; j_call: TRBJ1-3; clone_size: NA; v_call: TRBV15; cdr3_nt: TGTGCCACCAGCAGAGGTGGGAGGGCATCTGGAAACACCATATATTTT; cdr3_aa: CATSRGGRASGNTIYF
d_call: TRBD2; j_call: TRBJ2-7; clone_size: NA; v_call: TRBV4-3; cdr3_nt: TGCGCCAGCAGCCAATTCCCTGCCGGGACTAGCGGGGGGGCATTCAAGTACTTC; cdr3_aa: CASSQFPAGTSGGAFKYF
d_call: NA; j_call: TRBJ1-1; clone_size: few; v_call: TRBV4-1; cdr3_nt: TGCGCCAGCAGCCAAGATCCGGGGGCGCGTGTCGGTGAAGCTTTCTTT; cdr3_aa: CASSQDPGARVGEAFF
d_call: NA; j_call: TRBJ2-1; clone_size: NA; v_call: TRBV7-7; cdr3_nt: TGTGCCAGCAGCTTAGAGGAGGGGTTCAGTGAGCAGTTCTTC; cdr3_aa: CASSLEEGFSEQFF
d_call: NA; j_call: TRBJ2-3; clone_size: NA; v_call: TRBV6-5; cdr3_nt: TGTGCCAGCAGTTACTTGACAGTCACAGATACGCAGTATTTT; cdr3_aa: CASSYLTVTDTQYF
d_call: TRBD1; j_call: TRBJ2-6; clone_size: NA; v_call: TRBV7-9; cdr3_nt: TGTGCCAGCAGTCAAGGGGGCAATGGGGCCAACGTCCTGACTTTC; cdr3_aa: CASSQGGNGANVLTF
d_call: NA; j_call: TRBJ2-1; clone_size: few; v_call: TRBV15; cdr3_nt: TGTGCCACCAGCAGACTAGGGTCCAATGAGCAGTTCTTC; cdr3_aa: CATSRLGSNEQFF
d_call: NA; j_call: TRBJ2-7; clone_size: NA; v_call: TRBV28; cdr3_nt: TGTGCCACCACAAAGGGGGGCGAGCAGTACTTC; cdr3_aa: CATTKGGEQYF
d_call: NA; j_call: TRBJ1-4; clone_size: many; v_call: TRBV4-2; cdr3_nt: TGTGCCAGCAGCCCTGAGGGACGGATTAATGAAAAACTGTTTTTT; cdr3_aa: CASSPEGRINEKLFF
d_call: NA; j_call: TRBJ2-5; clone_size: NA; v_call: TRBV25-1; cdr3_nt: TGTGCCAGCAGTGAAAGGGAAGTCCGGGACACTATGAGGGAGACCCAGTACTTC; cdr3_aa: CASSEREVRDTMRETQYF
d_call: NA; j_call: TRBJ2-3; clone_size: NA; v_call: TRBV11-3; cdr3_nt: TGTGCCAGCACCCCGTCGACAGAACCTAGCACAGATACGCAGTATTTT; cdr3_aa: CASTPSTEPSTDTQYF
d_call: TRBD1; j_call: TRBJ2-1; clone_size: NA; v_call: TRBV29-1; cdr3_nt: TGCAGCGTTGAAGGCCGAGGACAGGGCCGGACCCCCTACAATGAGCAGTTCTTC; cdr3_aa: CSVEGRGQGRTPYNEQFF
d_call: NA; j_call: TRBJ2-7; clone_size: NA; v_call: TRBV4-3; cdr3_nt: TGCGCCAGCAGCCTACGACCGACAGTCTCCTACGAGCAGTACTTC; cdr3_aa: CASSLRPTVSYEQYF
d_call: TRBD2; j_call: TRBJ2-1; clone_size: NA; v_call: TRBV29-1; cdr3_nt: TGCAGCGTCCCGGCGGGGGGGAGCTCCTACAATGAGCAGTTCTTC; cdr3_aa: CSVPAGGSSYNEQFF
d_call: TRBD1; j_call: TRBJ2-2; clone_size: NA; v_call: TRBV10-2; cdr3_nt: TGCGCCAGCAGGAGAGAGCTGACAGGGGACACCGGGGAGCTGTTTTTT; cdr3_aa: CASRRELTGDTGELFF
d_call: TRBD1; j_call: TRBJ1-5; clone_size: many; v_call: TRBV18; cdr3_nt: TGTGCCAGCTCACCGGACAGGGCCTTCAATCAGCCCCAGCATTTT; cdr3_aa: CASSPDRAFNQPQHF
d_call: TRBD1; j_call: TRBJ2-1; clone_size: many; v_call: TRBV7-9; cdr3_nt: TGTGCCAGCAGCTTAGACAGGGGTAAGCGGAGACGGACAAAGCTGCACAATGAGCAGTTCTTC; cdr3_aa: CASSLDRGKRRRTKLHNEQFF
d_call: NA; j_call: TRBJ2-2; clone_size: few; v_call: TRBV12-3/TRBV12-4; cdr3_nt: TGTGCCAGCAGTTTCGCCCTGGGCGGGGTCCTGACGGGGCTAGTAGGTCGCGAGCTGTTTTTT; cdr3_aa: CASSFALGGVLTGLVGRELFF
d_call: TRBD1; j_call: TRBJ2-5; clone_size: NA; v_call: TRBV4-3; cdr3_nt: TGCGCCAGCAGCCAAGATCTGGGGACAGGGAAATACCAAGAGACCCAGTACTTC; cdr3_aa: CASSQDLGTGKYQETQYF
d_call: NA; j_call: TRBJ1-1; clone_size: many; v_call: TRBV29-1; cdr3_nt: TGCAGCGTTGGGGCAGGGAACACTGAAGCTTTCTTT; cdr3_aa: CSVGAGNTEAFF
d_call: TRBD2; j_call: TRBJ2-1; clone_size: many; v_call: TRBV20-1; cdr3_nt: TGCAGTGCCTCCCCTAGGAAGCGGGGGTTAAGAAATGAGCAGTTCTTC; cdr3_aa: CSASPRKRGLRNEQFF
d_call: NA; j_call: TRBJ1-1; clone_size: NA; v_call: TRBV20-1; cdr3_nt: TGCAGTGCCTTCCACCAGATAGAGGGGATGAACACTGAAGCTTTCTTT; cdr3_aa: CSAFHQIEGMNTEAFF
d_call: NA; j_call: TRBJ2-1; clone_size: few; v_call: TRBV20-1; cdr3_nt: TGCAGTGCTAGTCAGACGGTACTCGACTTCAATGAGCAGTTCTTC; cdr3_aa: CSASQTVLDFNEQFF
d_call: NA; j_call: TRBJ2-2; clone_size: many; v_call: TRBV18; cdr3_nt: TGTGCCAGCTCACCACAGCAGGGGATGAACACCGGGGAGCTGTTTTTT; cdr3_aa: CASSPQQGMNTGELFF
d_call: NA; j_call: TRBJ2-5; clone_size: many; v_call: TRBV6-1; cdr3_nt: TGTGCCAGCCTTCGCGGCCAAGAGACCCAGTACTTC; cdr3_aa: CASLRGQETQYF
d_call: TRBD2; j_call: TRBJ2-2; clone_size: few; v_call: TRBV19; cdr3_nt: TGTGCCAGTAGCCTTACTAGCGGGGCAAACACCGGGGAGCTGTTTTTT; cdr3_aa: CASSLTSGANTGELFF
d_call: NA; j_call: TRBJ2-3; clone_size: many; v_call: TRBV5-6; cdr3_nt: TGTGCCAGCAGCCCGGAGGGAACAGATACGCAGTATTTT; cdr3_aa: CASSPEGTDTQYF
d_call: NA; j_call: TRBJ2-7; clone_size: NA; v_call: TRBV7-9; cdr3_nt: TGTGCCAGCAGCTCCCCTGGTGAGCAGTACTTC; cdr3_aa: CASSSPGEQYF
d_call: TRBD2; j_call: TRBJ2-3; clone_size: NA; v_call: TRBV20-1; cdr3_nt: TGCAGTGCCAACCAGCGGGGGGTAAAGGCAGATACGCAGTATTTT; cdr3_aa: CSANQRGVKADTQYF
d_call: NA; j_call: TRBJ2-5; clone_size: many; v_call: TRBV29-1; cdr3_nt: TGCAGCGGGCGCCTAGCCGGAGAGACCCAGTACTTC; cdr3_aa: CSGRLAGETQYF
d_call: NA; j_call: TRBJ2-1; clone_size: NA; v_call: TRBV30; cdr3_nt: TGTGCCTGGGTCGGTAGGAAGGACAGAGCTAACAATGAGCAGTTCTTC; cdr3_aa: CAWVGRKDRANNEQFF
d_call: NA; j_call: TRBJ2-1; clone_size: NA; v_call: TRBV2; cdr3_nt: TGTGCCAGCAGTATCCACAGGGAAGATTACAATGAGCAGTTCTTC; cdr3_aa: CASSIHREDYNEQFF
d_call: TRBD1; j_call: TRBJ1-1; clone_size: NA; v_call: TRBV7-2; cdr3_nt: TGTGCCAGCAGCCCTCCGGGACAGGGGGCGGAAGCTTTCTTT; cdr3_aa: CASSPPGQGAEAFF
d_call: TRBD1; j_call: TRBJ2-7; clone_size: few; v_call: TRBV14; cdr3_nt: TGTGCCAGCAGCCGTGGACAGGGAGTATACGAGCAGTACTTC; cdr3_aa: CASSRGQGVYEQYF
d_call: NA; j_call: TRBJ1-1; clone_size: many; v_call: TRBV29-1; cdr3_nt: TGCAGCGTTGAAGATCATGGGAACACTGAAGCTTTCTTT; cdr3_aa: CSVEDHGNTEAFF
d_call: NA; j_call: TRBJ2-3; clone_size: NA; v_call: TRBV28; cdr3_nt: TGTGCCAGCAGCCTATTGGTGAAGAAGGAAAGCACAGATACGCAGTATTTT; cdr3_aa: CASSLLVKKESTDTQYF
d_call: NA; j_call: TRBJ2-7; clone_size: few; v_call: TRBV7-2; cdr3_nt: TGTGCCAGCAGCTCAATACAACTCTCCTACGAGCAGTACTTC; cdr3_aa: CASSSIQLSYEQYF
d_call: NA; j_call: TRBJ2-1; clone_size: NA; v_call: TRBV4-3; cdr3_nt: TGCGCCAGCAGCCAAGATCCCCCGCGGCACCGCTCCTACAATGAGCAGTTCTTC; cdr3_aa: CASSQDPPRHRSYNEQFF
d_call: NA; j_call: TRBJ2-2; clone_size: many; v_call: TRBV15; cdr3_nt: TGTGCCACCAGCAGAGATTTGGGGGGACTCAACACCGGGGAGCTGTTTTTT; cdr3_aa: CATSRDLGGLNTGELFF
d_call: TRBD1; j_call: TRBJ1-1; clone_size: NA; v_call: TRBV20-1; cdr3_nt: TGCAGTGCTAGACCGGACAGGATGTCCGCTTTCTTT; cdr3_aa: CSARPDRMSAFF
d_call: NA; j_call: TRBJ2-5; clone_size: NA; v_call: TRBV29-1; cdr3_nt: TGCAGCGTGCGGCCCAGCCAAGAGACCCAGTACTTC; cdr3_aa: CSVRPSQETQYF
d_call: NA; j_call: TRBJ1-3; clone_size: NA; v_call: TRBV7-2; cdr3_nt: TGTGCCAGCAGCTTATGGAGAGACACCATATATTTT; cdr3_aa: CASSLWRDTIYF
d_call: TRBD1; j_call: TRBJ2-1; clone_size: NA; v_call: TRBV7-9; cdr3_nt: TGTGCCAGCAGCTTGAGCCTTGTAGGACAGGGGGCCAATGAGCAGTTCTTC; cdr3_aa: CASSLSLVGQGANEQFF
d_call: NA; j_call: TRBJ2-1; clone_size: few; v_call: TRBV27; cdr3_nt: TGTGCCAGCAGTCGCCTTGGGAGGAAGCAGTTCTTC; cdr3_aa: CASSRLGRKQFF
d_call: NA; j_call: TRBJ1-6; clone_size: NA; v_call: TRBV28; cdr3_nt: TGTGCCAGCAGTCGGGTCCTAGGGAGCGGCTCACCCCTCCACTTT; cdr3_aa: CASSRVLGSGSPLHF